This entry is about one T cell receptor beta chain. The germline gives CDR1 MNHNY, CDR2 SVGAGI (reference sequence). V was trimmed by 6 bases and J by 8 bases, leaving 13 bases between them. The CDR3 totals 12 residues. This record belongs to a study of blood T cell repertoires in COVID-19. Background on the study: Collection of acute and convalescent COVID-19 samples took place in the United States, Italy and Spain. From T cells, B-cell-depleted T cells, or PBMCs came the material, which was cDNA or gDNA.

How the authors handled the data: Amplifying reference gene primers gave estimates of nucleated cell counts. Clones were read by immunoSEQ multiplex PCR, and TCRdb kept only the in-frame ones, dropping some. The DNA was the basis for D and trimming; V, J and clone size are from that table. The sample shows about 180,000 clones, approximately 89% of them seen only once. The chain couples TRBV6-6 to TRBJ1-1, with TRBD1 as a possible D gene (5 bases). The sample was peripheral blood. The sequence was collected from a man aged 35 to 55 with active or convalescent COVID-19. CDR3 nucleotide sequence: TGTGCCAGCAGCGGGAGGGACCCAGAAGCTTTCTTT. Translation gives CASSGRDPEAFF.